The next 21 T cell receptor beta chains were all read from a single sample in a study of PD-1 blockade in mismatch repair-deficient tumors. Data came from immunoSEQ multiplex PCR; TCRdb stores just in-frame clones and leaves some out. The sample yields 77,000 or so clones, 70% to 90% seen once. Specimen: peripheral blood, collected 44 weeks after starting pembrolizumab. These receptors all stem from an adult with mismatch repair-deficient cancer.

This clone was recorded a few times. The chain couples TRBV13 to TRBJ2-7; the D gene is possibly TRBD2 (6 bases). Trimming took 5 bases from V and 2 from J, leaving 10 bases between them. CDR3 length equals 13 residues. The V gene's germline CDR1 is PRHDT and CDR2 FYEKMQ (reference sequence). Here the CDR3 reads CASSPGLTYEQYF. In nucleotides, the CDR3 is TGTGCCAGCAGCCCGGGACTTACCTACGAGCAGTACTTC.

The chain carries TRBV7-2 and TRBJ2-7; 10 bases are a match to TRBD1. Trimming removed 1 base from V and 6 bases from J; junction bases left unmatched: 6. The germline V gene encodes CDR1 SGHTA and CDR2 FQGNSA. The CDR3 extends over 15 amino acids. The CDR3: CASSLVGTGVGEQYF. The CDR3 DNA follows: TGTGCCAGCAGCTTAGTAGGGACAGGGGTCGGCGAGCAGTACTTC.

J is TRBJ1-1 and V is TRBV29-1; D gene uncertain. The CDR3 spans 11 residues. CDR1 and CDR2 from the germline V gene are SQVTM and ANQGSEA. The V end lost 6 bases, the J end lost 7 bases, and 12 bases lay between the germline ends. In DNA form, the CDR3 reads TGCAGCGTGCCAGACCGCGGTGAAGCTTTCTTT. Amino acid sequence: CSVPDRGEAFF.

V and J are TRBV6-6 and TRBJ2-1; D remains ambiguous. V lost 2 bases and J lost 2, with 7 bases in between. CDR1 MNHNY and CDR2 SVGAGI come from the germline V gene (reference sequence). This CDR3 comprises 14 residues. Here the CDR3 DNA reads TGTGCCAGCAGTTACGGGGTTACCTACAATGAGCAGTTCTTC. Translation gives CASSYGVTYNEQFF.

This sequence joins TRBV30 and TRBJ2-1; the D gene is possibly TRBD1 (6 bases). The CDR3 runs 14 residues. Germline-derived CDR1 and CDR2 are GTSNPN and SVGIG (reference sequence). The V end was cut by 0 bases, the J end by 7 bases, with 13 bases between. The CDR3 sequence: CAWSVAGARNEQFF. CDR3 sequence (DNA): TGTGCCTGGAGTGTAGCAGGGGCTAGGAATGAGCAGTTCTTC.

This clone was detected once. The chain has TRBV5-6 and TRBJ2-7; 7 nucleotides match TRBD2. J was trimmed by 7 bases and V by 4 bases; bases with no gene match: 5. Germline values: CDR1 SGHDT, CDR2 YYEEEE. The CDR3 has 12 residues. CDR3 protein: CASSHTSAEQYF. CDR3 sequence (DNA): TGTGCCAGCAGCCATACTAGCGCGGAGCAGTACTTC.

In this sample, this clone turned up once. The chain uses TRBV14 and TRBJ2-4; D gene ambiguous. Germline V gives CDR1 SGHDN, CDR2 FVKESK. V was pared by 0 bases and J by 0 bases, with 9 bases between. There are 16 residues in the CDR3. The CDR3 reads CASSQDGGLAKNIQYF. The CDR3 nucleotides are TGTGCCAGCAGCCAAGATGGCGGCCTAGCCAAAAACATTCAGTACTTC.

V is TRBV5-1 and J is TRBJ1-1; TRBD1 aligns across 8 bases. The CDR3 has 15 residues. V dropped 4 bases and J dropped 4; count of bases not matched to a gene: 9. Germline V gene lookup returns CDR1 SGHRS and CDR2 YFSETQ. CDR3 bases: TGCGCCAGCAGCCCCGCAGGGGGCCGTAGCACTGAAGCTTTCTTT. It encodes CASSPAGGRSTEAFF. The entire variable domain, with the rest obtained from reference TRBV5-1 and TRBJ1-1, is as follows: KAGVTQTPRYLIKTRGQQVTLSCSPISGHRSVSWYQQTPGQGLQFLFEYFSETQRNKGNFPGRFSGRQFSNSRSEMNVSTLELGDSALYLCASSPAGGRSTEAFFGQGTRLTVV.

This clone was seen a few times. One junction end disagrees with the germline gene, perhaps due to a read error. The chain joins TRBV7-7 to TRBJ2-2; 9 bases align to TRBD2. The CDR3 is 15 amino acids. Germline CDR1 and CDR2: SSHAT and FNYEAQ (reference sequence). Written as DNA, the CDR3 is TGTGCTAGCAGCCTTAGCGGGAGTGGTATCGGGGAGCTGTTTTTT. This encodes CASSLSGSGIGELFF.

The chain recombines TRBV7-8 with TRBJ1-2; 7 bases are shared with TRBD1. J lost 8 bases, V lost 0 bases, and 6 bases had no gene match. Germline-derived CDR1 and CDR2 are SGHVS and FQNEAQ. CDR3 length: 14 amino acids. CDR3 protein: CASSLADRRWGYTF. In DNA, the CDR3 is TGTGCCAGCAGCTTAGCGGACAGGCGGTGGGGCTACACCTTC.

The rearrangement joins TRBV4-1 to TRBJ2-3; D is unclear. Trimming shortened V by 0 bases and J by 8 bases, and 9 bases separated the two germline ends. This CDR3 is built from 13 residues. Looked up from germline, CDR1 is MGHRA and CDR2 is YSYEKL. CDR3 sequence: CASSQDETFTQYF. DNA for the CDR3: TGCGCCAGCAGCCAAGACGAGACCTTTACGCAGTATTTT.

The chain uses TRBV7-8 and TRBJ1-2; possibly TRBD1 for D (5 bases). The CDR3 spans 16 residues. CDR1 and CDR2 (germline): SGHVS, FQNEAQ. Deletions cut 1 base from V and 3 bases from J, with 15 bases between. The CDR3 DNA reads as TGTGCCAGCAGCTTAGAAGCTCAGGGTGGTCACTATGGCTACACCTTC. It encodes CASSLEAQGGHYGYTF. Together with reference TRBV7-8 and TRBJ1-2, the CDR3 gives the full variable domain: GAGVSQSPRYKVAKRGQDVALRCDPISGHVSLFWYQQALGQGPEFLTYFQNEAQLDKSGLPSDRFFAERPEGSVSTLKIQRTQQEDSAVYLCASSLEAQGGHYGYTFGSGTRLTVV.

The CDR3 is CASSVGVVGYTF. The DNA for the CDR3 is TGTGCCAGCAGTGTCGGGGTCGTTGGCTACACCTTC. The genes are TRBV25-1 and TRBJ1-2; no clear D gene. The CDR3 is 12 amino acids. V lost 4 bases and J lost 7, with 10 bases in between. Germline values: CDR1 MGHDK, CDR2 SYGVNS.

The rearrangement joins TRBV2 to TRBJ1-3; weak D call: TRBD1 (5 bases). Trimming removed 2 bases at V and 4 bases at J, with 9 bases between. CDR3 length: 14 residues. Germline loops: CDR1 SNHLY, CDR2 FYNNEI. The CDR3 DNA follows: TGTGCCAGCAGTGAACAGGGTGGCGGAAACACCATATATTTT. Amino acid sequence: CASSEQGGGNTIYF.

CDR3 amino acids: CASDAQGALYNEQFF. Here the CDR3 DNA reads TGTGCCAGCGACGCCCAGGGGGCGCTTTACAATGAGCAGTTCTTC. The genes are TRBV27 and TRBJ2-1; 8 bases fit TRBD1. V gave up 8 bases and J gave up 4 bases; unmatched junction bases: 10. CDR1 is MNHEY and CDR2 is SMNVEV in the germline V gene (reference sequence). This CDR3 has 15 amino acids.

This clone was counted only a few times. This sequence joins TRBV28 and TRBJ2-1; 7 nucleotides line up with TRBD2. The V and J ends lost 4 bases and 5 bases, in that order; junction bases with no gene match: 8. From germline, CDR1 is MDHEN and CDR2 SYDVKM. The CDR3 is 15 amino acids. DNA of the CDR3: TGTGCCAGCAGTTCCCCTGGCGGGAGAAACAATGAGCAGTTCTTC. It is translated as CASSSPGGRNNEQFF.

The rearrangement uses TRBV2 and TRBJ1-2; D perhaps matches TRBD1 (5 bases). The V gene lost 4 bases and the J gene lost 0 bases, with 15 bases spanning the gap. The CDR3 is made up of 16 amino acids. Germline loops: CDR1 SNHLY, CDR2 FYNNEI. The CDR3 region is CASSARRGTSNYGYTF. CDR3 coding DNA: TGTGCCAGCAGTGCTCGACGGGGGACCTCTAACTATGGCTACACCTTC.

CDR3 nucleotides: TGTGCCAGCAGCCAAGTAGTCGGGAGCGGAACAGATACGCAGTATTTT. Translated, it gives CASSQVVGSGTDTQYF. This rearrangement joins TRBV14 to TRBJ2-3; possible D gene TRBD2, 6 bases. V lost 1 base and J 3 bases, leaving 14 bases between the germline ends. The CDR3 length is 16 residues. The germline CDR1 and CDR2 sequences are SGHDN and FVKESK.

V is TRBV5-4 and J is TRBJ2-2; TRBD2 aligns across 7 bases. The CDR3 length is 15 residues. Germline lookup yields CDR1 SGHNT and CDR2 YYREEE (reference sequence). V was clipped by 2 bases and J by 7 bases; unmatched bases: 8. CDR3 residues: CASSFSPTSDGELFF. The CDR3 DNA is TGTGCCAGCAGCTTCTCCCCCACTAGCGACGGGGAGCTGTTTTTT.

The chain carries TRBV5-5 and TRBJ2-2; D unclear. Trimming cost V 4 bases and J 4 bases, with 11 bases left between them. This CDR3 has 14 residues. Germline CDR1 is SGHKS and CDR2 is YYEKEE (reference sequence). CDR3 nucleotide sequence: TGTGCCAGCAGCCGTGGTCAAAGCACCGGGGAGCTGTTTTTT. This translates into CASSRGQSTGELFF.

V and J are TRBV9 and TRBJ1-4; 10 bases are a match to TRBD1. This CDR3 is built from 15 residues. Per the germline V gene, CDR1 is SGDLS and CDR2 is YYNGEE. V gave up 3 bases and J gave up 6 bases; unmatched junction bases: 5. The CDR3 loop is CASSEMDRGDEKLFF. The CDR3 DNA reads as TGTGCCAGCAGCGAGATGGACAGGGGGGATGAAAAACTGTTTTTT.